This T cell receptor beta chain was captured in a study of blood T cell repertoires in COVID-19. The table came from immunoSEQ multiplex PCR; TCRdb's copy has only in-frame clones and leaves some out. The table records some 140,000 clones, 91% of them present only once. V was clipped by 7 bases and J by 0 bases, with 22 bases between them. The length of the CDR3 is 19 residues. Germline CDR1 reads MNHGY; CDR2 reads SAAAGT. Material for sequencing was peripheral blood. This chain connects TRBV6-8 to TRBJ1-6; tentatively, D is TRBD1 (6 bases). The clonotype comes from a man aged 50 or older with acute or convalescent COVID-19. The CDR3 region has the DNA TGTGCCAGCACCCCTGGTGGGGGCTCTTCGAGCTCCTATAATTCACCCCTCCACTTT. Protein product: CASTPGGGSSSSYNSPLHF.